This TCR beta chain appears in the sequencing data of a study of T cell responses to AZD1222 COVID-19 vaccine. As for the study in general: Combined were second doses at about 4 or about 12 weeks.

Worth noting for this clone: The antigen remains unidentified.

The CDR3 totals 13 residues. CDR1 is MNHEY, CDR2 SVGEGT, per germline. V lost 0 bases and J lost 7, with 9 bases in between. General observations from the study: Spike-spanning, vaccine-associated CD4 TCRs were dominant at 160-218 and 743-854. Clonal diversity may have been underestimated in mostly white British donors. Vaccination with two AZD1222 doses was followed by a rise in Spike-specific TCR breadth and depth.

Assay: immunoSEQ multiplex PCR; the TCRdb copy retains only in-frame clones and omits some. The repertoire holds about 92,000 clones, about 89% seen once, with 1.6% in the top ten. The rearrangement joins TRBV6-2 or TRBV6-3 to TRBJ1-2, with D uncertain. Sequenced material: peripheral blood, taken on day 0 of AZD1222 vaccination. This clonotype was obtained from an adult in good health. CDR3 sequence (DNA): TGTGCCAGCAGTTACTCAGGGAGGTTTGGCTACACCTTC. Amino acid sequence: CASSYSGRFGYTF.